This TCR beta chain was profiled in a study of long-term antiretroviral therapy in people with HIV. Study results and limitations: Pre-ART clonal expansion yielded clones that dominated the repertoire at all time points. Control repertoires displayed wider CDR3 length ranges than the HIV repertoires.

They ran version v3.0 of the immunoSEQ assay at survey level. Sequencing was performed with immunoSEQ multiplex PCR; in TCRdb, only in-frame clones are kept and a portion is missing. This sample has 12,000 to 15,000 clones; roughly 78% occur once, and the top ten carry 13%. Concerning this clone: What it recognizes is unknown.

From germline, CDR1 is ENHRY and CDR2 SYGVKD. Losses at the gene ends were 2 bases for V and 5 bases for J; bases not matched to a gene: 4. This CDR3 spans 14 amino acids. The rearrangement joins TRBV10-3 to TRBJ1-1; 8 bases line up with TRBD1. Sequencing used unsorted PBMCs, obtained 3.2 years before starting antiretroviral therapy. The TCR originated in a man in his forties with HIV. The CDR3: CAISEGQGGTEAFF. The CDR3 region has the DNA TGTGCCATCAGTGAGGGACAGGGTGGAACTGAAGCTTTCTTT.